A selection of T cell receptor beta chains follows, all from one sample in a study of shared clonotypes between healthy human individuals. Sequencing used immunoSEQ multiplex PCR; TCRdb keeps in-frame clones, though not all of them. The sample lists about 580,000 clones; roughly 98% were seen once. Source material: naive CD8+ T cells sorted from blood. The receptors originated from a man aged 25-45 years in good health. Both conserved end residues are part of each CDR3. A D gene is named only where the DNA matches it firmly.

>TRBV7-9|-|TRBJ2-7
CATGTLEYEQYF
TGTGCCACCGGGACCTTGGAATACGAGCAGTACTTC
>TRBV5-6|-|TRBJ2-7
CASSPGGSYEQYF
TGTGCCAGCAGCCCGGGCGGCTCCTACGAGCAGTACTTC
>TRBV28|-|TRBJ1-4
CASSRTGWDEKLFF
TGTGCCAGCAGTAGGACCGGGTGGGATGAAAAACTGTTTTTT
>TRBV25-1|-|TRBJ2-6
CASSVGANVLTF
TGTGCCAGCAGCGTTGGGGCCAACGTCCTGACTTTC
>TRBV11-3|-|TRBJ2-7
CASSGGELSYEQYF
TGTGCCAGCAGCGGAGGCGAGTTATCCTACGAGCAGTACTTC
>TRBV6-6|TRBD1|TRBJ2-7
CASSRYRGESSYEQYF
TGTGCCAGCAGTAGATACAGGGGAGAATCCTCCTACGAGCAGTACTTC
>TRBV19|TRBD2|TRBJ2-1
CASSISSGSSYEQFF
TGTGCCAGTAGTATCTCGAGCGGGAGTTCCTATGAGCAGTTCTTC
>TRBV5-1|-|TRBJ1-3
CASSLVQGVSGNTIYF
TGCGCCAGCAGCTTGGTCCAGGGCGTCTCTGGAAACACCATATATTTT
>TRBV27|TRBD2|TRBJ2-2
CASSLGLAGGNTGELFF
TGTGCCAGCAGTTTGGGACTAGCGGGAGGCAACACCGGGGAGCTGTTTTTT
>TRBV7-9|-|TRBJ2-3
CASSASGNGEDTQYF
TGTGCCAGCAGCGCCTCCGGGAACGGAGAAGATACGCAGTATTTT
>TRBV20-1|-|TRBJ2-5
CSVGFSTQYF
TGCAGTGTAGGCTTTTCAACCCAGTACTTC
>TRBV7-9|TRBD1|TRBJ2-2
CASSSWTGESGELFF
TGTGCCAGCAGCAGCTGGACAGGGGAATCCGGGGAGCTGTTTTTT
>TRBV4-3|-|TRBJ2-1
CASSQVSYNEQFF
TGCGCCAGCAGCCAAGTTTCCTACAATGAGCAGTTCTTC
>TRBV7-8|TRBD2|TRBJ2-3
CASSLAGGTIVDTQYF
TGTGCCAGCAGCTTAGCGGGGGGGACTATTGTTGATACGCAGTATTTT
>TRBV7-9|-|TRBJ2-1
CASSSPAASSYNEQFF
TGTGCCAGCAGCTCTCCGGCTGCTAGCTCCTACAATGAGCAGTTCTTC
>TRBV19|-|TRBJ2-3
CASLGGTGGDTQYF
TGTGCCTCGCTTGGCGGGACTGGTGGAGATACGCAGTATTTT
>TRBV27|-|TRBJ2-7
CASSLSVFSAYEQYF
TGTGCCAGCAGTTTATCTGTCTTTTCGGCCTACGAGCAGTACTTC
>TRBV2|-|TRBJ2-5
CASDHPGPQETQYF
TGTGCCAGCGATCACCCCGGCCCGCAAGAGACCCAGTACTTC